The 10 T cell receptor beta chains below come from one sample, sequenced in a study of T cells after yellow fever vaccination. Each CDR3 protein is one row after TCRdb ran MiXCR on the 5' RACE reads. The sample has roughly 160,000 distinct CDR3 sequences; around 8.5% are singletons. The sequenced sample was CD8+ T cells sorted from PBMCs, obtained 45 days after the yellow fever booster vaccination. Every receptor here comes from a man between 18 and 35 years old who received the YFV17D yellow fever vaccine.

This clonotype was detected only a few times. The CDR3 nucleotides read TGTGCCAGCAGCCCTAGCGGGGACCAGGGCACAGATACGCAGTATTTT. This encodes CASSPSGDQGTDTQYF. V is TRBV7-6 and J is TRBJ2-3; TRBD2 aligns across 9 bases. Looked up from germline, CDR1 is SGHVS and CDR2 is FNYEAQ. Trimming took 5 bases from V and 1 from J; bases not matched to a gene: 7. The CDR3 covers 16 residues.

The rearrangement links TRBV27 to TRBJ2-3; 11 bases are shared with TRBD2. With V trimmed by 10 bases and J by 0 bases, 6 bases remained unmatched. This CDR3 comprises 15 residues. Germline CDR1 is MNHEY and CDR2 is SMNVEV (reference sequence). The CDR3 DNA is TGTGCCACGACTAGCGGGGACTCTAGCACAGATACGCAGTATTTT. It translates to CATTSGDSSTDTQYF.

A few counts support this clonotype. The CDR3 reads CASSQGSSLWAFF. The CDR3 nucleotides read TGTGCCAGCAGCCAAGGAAGTTCTCTGTGGGCTTTCTTT. The gene calls are TRBV7-9 and TRBJ1-1; D unresolved. The CDR3 totals 13 residues. Germline CDR1 is SEHNR and CDR2 is FQNEAQ (reference sequence). V lost 5 bases and J lost 11, with 18 bases in between.

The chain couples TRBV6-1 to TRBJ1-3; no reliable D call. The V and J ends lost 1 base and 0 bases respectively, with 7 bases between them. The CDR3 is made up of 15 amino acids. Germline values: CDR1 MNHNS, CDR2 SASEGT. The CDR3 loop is CASSEGFSSGNTIYF. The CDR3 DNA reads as TGTGCCAGCAGTGAAGGATTCAGCTCTGGAAACACCATATATTTT.

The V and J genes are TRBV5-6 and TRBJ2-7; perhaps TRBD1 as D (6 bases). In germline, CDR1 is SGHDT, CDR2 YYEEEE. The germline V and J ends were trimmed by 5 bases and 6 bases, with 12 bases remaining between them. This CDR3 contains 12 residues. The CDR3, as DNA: TGTGCCAGCAGGGCAGGACAGCGCGAGCAGTACGTC. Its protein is CASRAGQREQYV.

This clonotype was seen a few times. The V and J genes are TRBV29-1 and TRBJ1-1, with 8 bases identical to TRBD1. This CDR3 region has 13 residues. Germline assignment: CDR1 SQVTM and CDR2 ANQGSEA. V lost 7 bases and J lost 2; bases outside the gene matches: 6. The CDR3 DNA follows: TGCAGCGGTACAGGGGGGGTTAACACTGAAGCTTTCTTT. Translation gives CSGTGGVNTEAFF.

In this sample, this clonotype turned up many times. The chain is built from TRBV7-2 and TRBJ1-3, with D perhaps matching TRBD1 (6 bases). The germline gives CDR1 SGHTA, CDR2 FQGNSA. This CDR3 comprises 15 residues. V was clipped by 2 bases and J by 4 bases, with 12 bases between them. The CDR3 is CASSLYVQGGNTIYF. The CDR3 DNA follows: TGTGCCAGCAGCTTATATGTACAGGGCGGAAACACCATATATTTT.

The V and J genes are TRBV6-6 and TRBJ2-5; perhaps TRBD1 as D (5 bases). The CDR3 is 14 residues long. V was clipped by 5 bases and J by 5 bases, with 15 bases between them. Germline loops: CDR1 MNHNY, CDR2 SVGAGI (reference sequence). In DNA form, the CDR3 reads TGTGCCAGCAGTACCCTCCTGGGGCCGGAGACCCAGTACTTC. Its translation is CASSTLLGPETQYF.

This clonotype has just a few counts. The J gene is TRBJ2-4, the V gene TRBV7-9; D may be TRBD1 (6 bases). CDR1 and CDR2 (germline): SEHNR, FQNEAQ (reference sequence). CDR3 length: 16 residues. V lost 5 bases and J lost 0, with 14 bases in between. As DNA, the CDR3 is TGTGCCAGCAGCGCATACAGGGAGCTAGCCAAAAACATTCAGTACTTC. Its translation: CASSAYRELAKNIQYF.

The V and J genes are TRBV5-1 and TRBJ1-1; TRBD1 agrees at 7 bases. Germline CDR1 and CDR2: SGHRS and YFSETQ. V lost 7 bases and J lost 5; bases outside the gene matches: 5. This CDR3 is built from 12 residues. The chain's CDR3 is CASGTVMTEAFF. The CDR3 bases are TGCGCCAGCGGGACAGTTATGACTGAAGCTTTCTTT.